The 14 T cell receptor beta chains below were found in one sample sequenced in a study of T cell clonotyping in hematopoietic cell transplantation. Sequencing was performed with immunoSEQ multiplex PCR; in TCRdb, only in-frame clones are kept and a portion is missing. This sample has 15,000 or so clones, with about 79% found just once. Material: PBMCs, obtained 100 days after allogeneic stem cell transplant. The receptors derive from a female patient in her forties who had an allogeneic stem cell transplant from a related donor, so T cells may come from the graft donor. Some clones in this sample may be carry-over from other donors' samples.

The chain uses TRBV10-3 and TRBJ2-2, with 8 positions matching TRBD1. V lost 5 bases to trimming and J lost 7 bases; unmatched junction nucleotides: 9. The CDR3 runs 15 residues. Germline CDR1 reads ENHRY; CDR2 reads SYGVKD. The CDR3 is CAISPTGAGNGELFF. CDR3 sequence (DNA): TGTGCCATCAGTCCGACAGGGGCGGGGAACGGGGAGCTGTTTTTT.

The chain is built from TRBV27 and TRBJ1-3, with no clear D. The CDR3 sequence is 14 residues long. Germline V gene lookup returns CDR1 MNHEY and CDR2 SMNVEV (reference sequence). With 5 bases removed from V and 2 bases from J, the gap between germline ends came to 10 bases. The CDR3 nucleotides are TGTGCCAGCAGTCCGGGATCAACTGGAAACACCATATATTTT. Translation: CASSPGSTGNTIYF.

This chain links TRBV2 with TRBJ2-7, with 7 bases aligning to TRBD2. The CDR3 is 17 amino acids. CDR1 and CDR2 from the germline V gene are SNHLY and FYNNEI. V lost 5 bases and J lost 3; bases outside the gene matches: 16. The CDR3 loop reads CASSPTYYTAGYYEQYF. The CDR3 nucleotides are TGTGCCAGCAGTCCGACGTATTATACAGCGGGATACTACGAGCAGTACTTC.

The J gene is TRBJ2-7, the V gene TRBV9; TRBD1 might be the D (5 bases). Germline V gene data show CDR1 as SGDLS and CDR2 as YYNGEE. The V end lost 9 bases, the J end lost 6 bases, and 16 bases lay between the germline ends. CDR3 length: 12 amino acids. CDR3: CATGQDPSEQYF. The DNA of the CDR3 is TGTGCCACAGGACAAGATCCCAGCGAGCAGTACTTC. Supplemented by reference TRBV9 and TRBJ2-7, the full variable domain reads DSGVTQTPKHLITATGQRVTLRCSPRSGDLSVYWYQQSLDQGLQFLIQYYNGEERAKGNILERFSAQQFPDLHSELNLSSLELGDSALYFCATGQDPSEQYFGPGTRLTVT.

DNA for the CDR3: TGTGCCAGCAGTGACCAGGCAGGGGGTACAAACACCGGGGAGCTGTTTTTT. Translation gives CASSDQAGGTNTGELFF. The chain links TRBV6-1 to TRBJ2-2, with TRBD1 matching over 7 bases. The ends lost 3 bases at V and 2 bases at J; junction bases unmatched: 9. The length of the CDR3 is 17 residues. CDR1 and CDR2 from the germline V gene are MNHNS and SASEGT.

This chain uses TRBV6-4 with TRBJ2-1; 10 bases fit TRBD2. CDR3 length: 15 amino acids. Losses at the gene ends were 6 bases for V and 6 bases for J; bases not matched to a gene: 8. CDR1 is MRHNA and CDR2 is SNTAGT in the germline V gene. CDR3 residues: CASSETSGNPNEQFF. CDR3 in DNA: TGTGCCAGCAGCGAAACTAGCGGGAATCCCAATGAGCAGTTCTTC.

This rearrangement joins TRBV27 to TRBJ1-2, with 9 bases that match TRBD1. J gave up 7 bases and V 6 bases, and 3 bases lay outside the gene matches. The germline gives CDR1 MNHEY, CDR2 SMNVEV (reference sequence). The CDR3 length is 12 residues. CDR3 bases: TGTGCCAGCAGGACAGGGGGGGGTGGCTACACCTTC. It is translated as CASRTGGGGYTF.

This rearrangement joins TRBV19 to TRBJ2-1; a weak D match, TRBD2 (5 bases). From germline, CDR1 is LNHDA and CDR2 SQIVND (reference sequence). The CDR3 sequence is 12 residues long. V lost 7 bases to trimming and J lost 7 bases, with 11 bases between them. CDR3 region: CASTASRNEQFF. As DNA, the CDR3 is TGTGCCAGTACTGCTAGCCGGAATGAGCAGTTCTTC.

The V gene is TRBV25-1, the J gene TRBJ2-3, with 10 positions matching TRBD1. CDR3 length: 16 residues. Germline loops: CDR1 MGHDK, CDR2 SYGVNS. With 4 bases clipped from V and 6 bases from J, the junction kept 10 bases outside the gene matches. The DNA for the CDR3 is TGTGCCAGCAGTGCCCTTACGGGACAGGGGATGGATACGCAGTATTTT. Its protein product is CASSALTGQGMDTQYF. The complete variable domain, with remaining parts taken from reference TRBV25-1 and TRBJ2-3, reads EADIYQTPRYLVIGTGKKITLECSQTMGHDKMYWYQQDPGMELHLIHYSYGVNSTEKGDLSSESTVSRIRTEHFPLTLESARPSHTSQYLCASSALTGQGMDTQYFGPGTRLTVL.

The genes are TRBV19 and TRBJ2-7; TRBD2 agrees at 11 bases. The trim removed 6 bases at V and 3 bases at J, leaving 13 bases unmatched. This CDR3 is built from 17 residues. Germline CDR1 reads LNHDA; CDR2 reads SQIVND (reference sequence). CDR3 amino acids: CASRTSGLADKGYEQYF. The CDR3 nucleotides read TGTGCCAGTAGAACCTCGGGACTAGCGGACAAAGGCTACGAGCAGTACTTC.

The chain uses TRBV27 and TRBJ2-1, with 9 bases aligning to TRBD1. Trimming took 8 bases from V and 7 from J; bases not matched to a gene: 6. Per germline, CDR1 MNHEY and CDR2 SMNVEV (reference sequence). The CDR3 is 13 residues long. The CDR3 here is CASGRQGENEQFF. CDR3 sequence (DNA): TGTGCCAGCGGCCGACAGGGGGAGAATGAGCAGTTCTTC.

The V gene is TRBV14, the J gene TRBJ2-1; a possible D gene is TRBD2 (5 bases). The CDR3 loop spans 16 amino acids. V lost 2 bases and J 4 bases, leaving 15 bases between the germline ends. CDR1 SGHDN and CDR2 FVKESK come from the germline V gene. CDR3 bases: TGTGCCAGCAGCCAACGGGCGGGTTGGGCATACAATGAGCAGTTCTTC. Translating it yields CASSQRAGWAYNEQFF.

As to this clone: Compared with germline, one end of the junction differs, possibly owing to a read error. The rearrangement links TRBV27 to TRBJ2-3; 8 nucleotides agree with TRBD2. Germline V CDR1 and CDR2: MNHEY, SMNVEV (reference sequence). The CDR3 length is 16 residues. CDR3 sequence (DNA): TGTGCCAGCAGTTTGTTCACTAGCGGACACACAGGTACGCAGTATTTT. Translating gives CASSLFTSGHTGTQYF.

The CDR3 reads CASSFRDRVYNEQFF. Here the CDR3 DNA reads TGTGCCAGCAGCTTCCGGGACAGGGTCTACAATGAGCAGTTCTTC. This chain joins TRBV5-4 and TRBJ2-1; the match to TRBD1 covers 9 bases. Germline V gene sequence: CDR1 SGHNT, CDR2 YYREEE (reference sequence). The J segment lost 3 bases and the V segment lost 2 bases, leaving 3 bases of the junction unmatched. This CDR3 has 15 residues.